This T cell receptor beta chain was identified during a study of early T cells in non-severe SARS-CoV-2 infection. Study summary: Alpha and beta chains were unpaired, from unsorted whole-blood bulk RNA.

Germline CDR1 and CDR2: SGDLS and YYNGEE. This CDR3 is 14 amino acids long. V was trimmed by 0 bases and J by 2 bases, leaving 9 bases between them. This clonotype was seen a handful of times. TCRdb re-derived calls from the 5' RACE reads in MiXCR, one entry per CDR3 protein. The sample records around 88,000 distinct CDR3 sequences, 13% to 15% being singletons. The chain has TRBV9 and TRBJ2-7; possible D gene TRBD2, 5 bases. What was sequenced was whole blood. The receptor comes from an adult who was a healthcare worker with PCR-confirmed SARS-CoV-2 infection or an uninfected control (not recorded which). CDR3 region: CASSVEPTTYEQYF. The CDR3 region has the DNA TGTGCCAGCAGCGTAGAGCCGACTACCTACGAGCAGTACTTC.